This T cell receptor beta chain was recorded in a study of T cells in Graves' hyperthyroidism and ophthalmopathy (dated by TCRdb to about 2019). About the investigation overall: Peripheral blood was sampled at the time of initial diagnosis, prior to any treatment. To identify distinguishing TCR V-J signatures, a discovery cohort of roughly 100 patients was used, comprising 43 with Graves' ophthalmopathy and some 60 with stable Graves' hyperthyroidism. Prospective prediction of ophthalmopathy was tested in an independent validation cohort of some 19 hyperthyroidism patients and 17 patients who later progressed to ophthalmopathy. The approximately 100 discovery patients were randomly divided into training and test sets at a 7:3 ratio. Thyroid tissue and blood T-cell repertoires from more than five Graves' hyperthyroidism patients were also compared in the study. Once sampling was done, hyperthyroidism patients were given methimazole at a starting dose of 30 mg daily, whereas ophthalmopathy patients were given high-dose intravenous methylprednisolone. According to the paper, TCR Vbeta CDR3 sequencing was carried out on roughly 130 peripheral blood samples, which came from 40 to 45 ophthalmopathy, 80 or so hyperthyroidism and roughly 17 progressor patients.

The CDR3 holds 14 amino acids from the cysteine to the phenylalanine. This entry keeps only the CDR3 DNA: 42 bases, framed from base 1. V loses 5 bases at its end and J loses 2 bases; junction bases beyond the gene matches: 4. As encoded in the germline V gene, CDR1 is MDHEN while CDR2 is SYDVKM. Amplification of TCR beta CDR3 regions was carried out from RNA transcripts. The TCR CDR3 was subjected to a first round of RT-PCR using the HTBI primer set and the Qiagen OneStep RT-PCR kit. A second multiplex PCR round built the libraries, followed by size selection and purification. Libraries were sequenced paired-end with 100 bp reads on an Illumina HiSeq2000. The source study handled its data this way. SOAPnuke was used to process the raw data, removing reads that contained adapters or uncalled bases, had a mean Phred below 15, or lacked an exact match to the constant primer or identifier. High-quality paired reads were merged using COPE v1.2.5, and each unique nucleotide sequence was defined as a clonotype. MiTCR v1.1 was used to align the clonotypes against IMGT TRBV, TRBD and TRBJ reference segments. The analysis included only V-J combinations with a frequency above 0.0001, which together covered more than 99% of the repertoires. The TCS score was defined as the ratio of F50 (clonal expansion) to E x V (chaos), calculated using BLOSUM62-based TCRdist between CDR3 peptides within each V-J. Welch's t-statistics and random forest reduced around 520 V-J features to 13, which were used in a naive Bayes classifier (R e1071). TCRdb passed the public sequencing reads through fastp at Q25 and MiXCR, retaining productive beta sequences. Every CDR3 protein is listed once, alongside the most common genes and DNA of its rows. The V and J calls and clone size are TCRdb's, not the authors'. This sample lists hundreds of thousands of distinct CDR3 sequences; roughly 14% were detected once. Approximately 25% of the sample belongs to the ten largest clones.

What the research found in general, with its limitations: Most expanded thyroid clonotypes (frequency above 0.001) were also detected in blood, a finding suggesting that blood repertoires may reflect thyroid immune responses. Ophthalmopathy was separated from stable hyperthyroidism by a 13 V-J signature model, with around 90% sensitivity and about 81% specificity obtained in cross-validation and 80%/75% obtained in testing. In validation, the model predicted progression to ophthalmopathy with 60% to 71% sensitivity and approximately 72% specificity, a median of 6.5 months before onset. No statistical method was used to set the sample size in advance, and investigators knew the group allocation.

Stable Graves' hyperthyroidism was defined as no progression to ophthalmopathy during 18 months of follow-up. Hyperthyroidism patients were aged 18 to 65 years and newly diagnosed, with disease duration of less than 2 months. Exclusion was applied to patients with uncontrolled infections, other autoimmune diseases, pregnancy or lactation. Diagnoses were based on clinical symptoms, serum thyroxine and TRAb, thyroid ultrasound and orbital computed tomography. Ficoll-Paque density gradient centrifugation was used to isolate PBMCs from 9.5 to 10 ml of fresh peripheral blood. Total RNA was extracted using Trizol reagent, and RNA quality was assessed on an Agilent 2100 Bioanalyzer. This clonotype was detected ten times or more. Its antigen is currently not known. There are no base qualities to consult, and no much larger clone falls within one base.

The sequencing sample was made of blood. The chain uses TRBV28 and TRBJ2-3, with 7 bases aligning to TRBD2. This sequence originates from a woman younger than 45 with Graves' hyperthyroidism. The CDR3 corresponds to CASSPGGNTDTQYF. The nucleotide sequence is given as TGTGCCAGCAGTCCCGGGGGGAACACAGATACGCAGTATTTT.